These 10 T cell receptor beta chains were all obtained from the same sample, sequenced in a study of cytomegalovirus exposure and HLA in healthy donors. In the PCR, 60 Vbeta and 13 Jbeta primers were used. Clones were sequenced by immunoSEQ multiplex PCR, and TCRdb holds only the in-frame ones, with some missing. The data hold about 250,000 clones, with roughly 85% observed a single time. The sample consisted of PBMCs. These receptors were obtained from a girl aged 2 to 9 in good health and CMV-seronegative.

The chain links TRBV12-2 to TRBJ1-6; the table names TRBD1, a call not compared with the DNA. TRBV12-2 represents a pseudogene. This CDR3 region has 18 residues. The CDR3 loop reads CASRLAGSGRDPNSPLHF. DNA for the CDR3: TGTGCAAGTCGCTTAGCGGGCAGTGGGCGAGACCCTAATTCACCCCTCCACTTT.

The V and J genes are TRBV6-5 and TRBJ1-5, with TRBD1 identical over 7 bases. This CDR3 contains 15 residues. The J segment lost 5 bases and the V segment lost 4 bases, leaving 8 bases of the junction unmatched. Germline V CDR1 and CDR2: MNHEY, SVGAGI. The CDR3 protein is CASSSGQRVDQPQHF. The CDR3, as DNA: TGTGCCAGCAGTTCGGGACAGAGGGTTGATCAGCCCCAGCATTTT.

The V gene is TRBV2, the J gene TRBJ2-7, with D possibly TRBD1 on 6 matching bases. From germline, CDR1 is SNHLY and CDR2 FYNNEI. V lost 8 bases to trimming and J lost 1 base, with 9 bases between them. The CDR3 runs to 12 residues. The CDR3 nucleotides are TGTGCCAGCCAAGGGACATCCTACGAGCAGTACTTC. Amino acid sequence: CASQGTSYEQYF.

The chain has TRBV7-9 and TRBJ2-7; 7 nucleotides match TRBD1. The CDR3 runs 14 residues. From germline, CDR1 is SEHNR and CDR2 FQNEAQ (reference sequence). V was clipped by 8 bases and J by 2 bases; unmatched bases: 9. This CDR3 is CASAELGQTYEQYF. CDR3 coding DNA: TGTGCCAGCGCCGAGTTGGGACAGACCTACGAGCAGTACTTC.

This clone has only a few counts. The chain uses TRBV6-5 and TRBJ1-1; D is unresolved. The CDR3 length is 13 residues. The germline V gene encodes CDR1 MNHEY and CDR2 SVGAGI. V lost 5 bases and J lost 3, with 10 bases in between. The CDR3 protein is CASSLRVHTEAFF. CDR3 bases: TGTGCCAGCAGTCTCCGGGTCCACACTGAAGCTTTCTTT.

This rearrangement joins TRBV30 to TRBJ2-3, with a tentative D call TRBD2 (5 bases). V lost 0 bases, J lost 2 bases, and 21 bases lay in between. The CDR3 is made up of 18 amino acids. CDR1 and CDR2 from the germline V gene are GTSNPN and SVGIG (reference sequence). Here the CDR3 reads CAWSVYSGKRKITDTQYF. The DNA of the CDR3 is TGTGCCTGGAGTGTTTATTCGGGGAAAAGGAAAATCACAGATACGCAGTATTTT.

This chain connects TRBV11-2 to TRBJ1-4; D gene uncertain. This CDR3 contains 13 residues. V lost 6 bases to trimming and J lost 4 bases, with 9 bases between them. Germline lookup yields CDR1 SGHAT and CDR2 FQNNGV. The CDR3 protein is CASRDGNNEKLFF. DNA of the CDR3: TGTGCCAGCAGAGACGGGAATAATGAAAAACTGTTTTTT.

The chain uses TRBV10-2 and TRBJ2-1; TRBD2 agrees at 7 bases. Trimming took 2 bases from V and 8 from J; bases not matched to a gene: 9. Germline V gene lookup returns CDR1 WSHSY and CDR2 SAAADI. The CDR3 is 15 amino acids. The CDR3 loop is CASSEPPGGGDEQFF. Here the CDR3 DNA reads TGCGCCAGCAGTGAGCCGCCGGGGGGTGGGGATGAGCAGTTCTTC.

This clone appeared a single time. The chain links TRBV9 to TRBJ1-2; 8 bases line up with TRBD1. Trimming at V came to 4 bases and at J to 7 bases, leaving 12 bases not matched to a gene. Germline CDR1 is SGDLS and CDR2 is YYNGEE. The CDR3 totals 15 residues. The CDR3 bases are TGTGCCAGCAGCTCCTCCGGGACAGGTGGGATTGGCTACACCTTC. Residues: CASSSSGTGGIGYTF.

This chain links TRBV4-1 with TRBJ2-3; 9 positions agree with TRBD1. The CDR3 covers 15 residues. The J segment lost 5 bases and the V segment lost 4 bases, leaving 7 bases of the junction unmatched. Germline V CDR1 and CDR2: MGHRA, YSYEKL. CDR3 residues: CASSRIQGARDTQYF. CDR3 bases: TGCGCCAGCAGCCGAATACAGGGGGCGCGAGATACGCAGTATTTT.